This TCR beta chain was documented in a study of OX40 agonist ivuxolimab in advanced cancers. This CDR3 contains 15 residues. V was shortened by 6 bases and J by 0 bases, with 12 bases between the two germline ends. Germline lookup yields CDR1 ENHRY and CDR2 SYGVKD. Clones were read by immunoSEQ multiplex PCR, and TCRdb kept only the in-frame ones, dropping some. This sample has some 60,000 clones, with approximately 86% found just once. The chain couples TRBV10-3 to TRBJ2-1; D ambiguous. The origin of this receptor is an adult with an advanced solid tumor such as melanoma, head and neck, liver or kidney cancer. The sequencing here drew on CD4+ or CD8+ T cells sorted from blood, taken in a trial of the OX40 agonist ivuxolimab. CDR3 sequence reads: CAIRSVPSSYNEQFF. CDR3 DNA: TGTGCCATCAGATCGGTACCGAGCTCCTACAATGAGCAGTTCTTC.